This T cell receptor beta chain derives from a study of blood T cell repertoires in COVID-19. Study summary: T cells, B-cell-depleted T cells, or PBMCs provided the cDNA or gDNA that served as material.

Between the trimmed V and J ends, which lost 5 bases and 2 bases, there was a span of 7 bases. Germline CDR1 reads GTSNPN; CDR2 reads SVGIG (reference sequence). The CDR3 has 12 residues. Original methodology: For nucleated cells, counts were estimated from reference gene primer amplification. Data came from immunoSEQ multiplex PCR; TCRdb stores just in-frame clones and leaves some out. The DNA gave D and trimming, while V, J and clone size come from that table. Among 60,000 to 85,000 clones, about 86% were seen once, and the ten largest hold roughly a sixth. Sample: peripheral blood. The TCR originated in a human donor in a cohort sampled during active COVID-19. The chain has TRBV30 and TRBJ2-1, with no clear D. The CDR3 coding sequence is TGTGCCTGGGGGCGCCCCTACAATGAGCAGTTCTTC. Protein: CAWGRPYNEQFF.